These 13 T cell receptor beta chains came from one sample sequenced in a study of T cells in Graves' hyperthyroidism and ophthalmopathy. Amplification of TCR beta CDR3 regions was performed using RNA transcripts as template. HTBI primers were the set used in a first-round RT-PCR of the TCR CDR3. TCRdb re-called the multiplex PCR reads through MiXCR, storing one row per CDR3 protein. The data hold around 560,000 distinct CDR3 sequences, with over 15% observed a single time. Sequencing used blood. The receptors stem from a woman younger than 30 with Graves' hyperthyroidism.

This clonotype has more than one count but fewer than ten. V gene TRBV10-3 combines with J gene TRBJ2-3; 9 bases map to TRBD2. CDR1 is ENHRY and CDR2 is SYGVKD in the germline V gene. The CDR3 extends over 16 amino acids. V gave up 4 bases and J gave up 4 bases; unmatched junction bases: 9. The CDR3 nucleotides are TGTGCCATCAGTGTGCCGATAGCGGGAGCCCCAGATACGCAGTATTTT. The encoded protein is CAISVPIAGAPDTQYF.

This clonotype was counted ten times or more. This chain connects TRBV20-1 to TRBJ2-7; 8 bases agree with TRBD1. This CDR3 is 14 amino acids long. The trim removed 0 bases at V and 6 bases at J, leaving 7 bases unmatched. Germline V lookup: CDR1 DFQATT, CDR2 SNEGSKA (reference sequence). The DNA for the CDR3 is TGCAGTGCTAGAGACTCGGCAGGGGGCGGCGAGCAGTACTTC. Residues: CSARDSAGGGEQYF.

This clonotype showed up just once. V usage is TRBV6-1 and J usage is TRBJ1-2, with 8 bases matching TRBD1. The ends lost 6 bases at V and 4 bases at J; junction bases unmatched: 4. Germline CDR1 reads MNHNS; CDR2 reads SASEGT. The CDR3 runs 13 residues. The CDR3 here is CASRETGGYGYTF. CDR3 bases: TGTGCCAGCAGAGAAACAGGGGGCTATGGCTACACCTTC.

As regards this clonotype: Possible read error: a much larger clone is one base away. The V and J genes are TRBV20-1 and TRBJ1-2; the D gene is possibly TRBD1 (5 bases). CDR3 length: 15 amino acids. Per germline, CDR1 DFQATT and CDR2 SNEGSKA (reference sequence). The CDR3 DNA follows: TGCAGTGCTAGTGGAGGGCAGGGTTCTGTCTATGGCTTCACCTTC. Its protein is CSASGGQGSVYGFTF.

As to this clonotype: The junction departs from the called germline gene at one end, perhaps through a read error. The chain uses TRBV14 and TRBJ1-6; no definite D call. Germline V lookup: CDR1 SGHDN, CDR2 FVKESK. The CDR3 sequence is 15 residues long. The CDR3 spells CASSQDWLGNSPIHF. Written as DNA, the CDR3 is TGTGCCAGCAGCCAAGACTGGCTGGGGAATTCACCCATCCACTTT.

This clonotype was observed many times. The chain uses TRBV11-2 and TRBJ1-1; the D is unclear. Trimming took 6 bases from V and 5 from J, leaving 13 bases between them. The CDR3 has 13 amino acids. CDR1 is SGHAT and CDR2 is FQNNGV in the germline V gene. In nucleotides, the CDR3 is TGTGCCAGCAGAAGGACTGGAACGACTGAAGCTTTCTTT. It is translated as CASRRTGTTEAFF.

This chain joins TRBV7-9 and TRBJ2-3; the D is unclear. With 3 bases removed from V and 8 bases from J, the gap between germline ends came to 18 bases. CDR3 length: 15 amino acids. Germline assignment: CDR1 SEHNR and CDR2 FQNEAQ (reference sequence). DNA of the CDR3: TGTGCCAGCAGCTTGGGCCAGGTCCTCAGTGGTACGCAGTATTTT. Protein product: CASSLGQVLSGTQYF.

The chain is built from TRBV5-5 and TRBJ2-4; perhaps D is TRBD1 or TRBD2 (6 bases each). The germline gives CDR1 SGHKS, CDR2 YYEKEE (reference sequence). The CDR3 spans 21 residues. The V end lost 0 bases, the J end lost 0 bases, and 25 bases lay between the germline ends. CDR3 in amino acids: CASSLGGAEPETELAKNIQYF. CDR3 DNA sequence: TGTGCCAGCAGCTTGGGGGGGGCCGAACCGGAGACCGAATTAGCCAAAAACATTCAGTACTTC.

The table lists this clonotype with many counts. The gene calls are TRBV10-3 and TRBJ1-1, with a weak D call TRBD1 (6 bases). CDR3 length: 15 residues. V was cut by 10 bases and J by 0 bases, with 18 bases left in between. Germline values: CDR1 ENHRY, CDR2 SYGVKD. CDR3 sequence (DNA): TGTGCCACCTGCCCGGCCACAGGGATGAACACTGAAGCTTTCTTT. Its protein is CATCPATGMNTEAFF.

This clonotype showed up many times. The chain is built from TRBV12-3 or TRBV12-4 and TRBJ1-6; D may be TRBD1 (6 bases). The CDR3 is 13 amino acids. The V gene lost 6 bases and the J gene lost 11 bases, with 14 bases spanning the gap. In nucleotides, the CDR3 is TGTGCCAGCAGCCTGGGCGGGGGGCCACCCCTCCACTTT. It codes for CASSLGGGPPLHF.

This clonotype appeared a few times. The J gene is TRBJ1-3, the V gene TRBV3-1; possible D gene TRBD1, 6 bases. The CDR3 length is 16 residues. Looked up from germline, CDR1 is LGHDT and CDR2 is YNNKEL (reference sequence). With 5 bases removed from V and 0 bases from J, the gap between germline ends came to 14 bases. CDR3 protein: CASSLSGHNSGNTIYF. CDR3 coding DNA: TGTGCCAGCAGCTTATCGGGACACAACTCTGGAAACACCATATATTTT.

The chain uses TRBV5-1 and TRBJ2-7; 9 positions agree with TRBD1. The CDR3 contains 14 residues. Germline trimming cut 3 bases from V and 7 bases from J; bases unmatched to any gene: 8. CDR1 SGHRS and CDR2 YFSETQ come from the germline V gene. The CDR3 reads CASSSGTGRGEQYF. Here the CDR3 DNA reads TGCGCCAGCAGCTCAGGGACAGGGCGAGGGGAGCAGTACTTC.

The chain links TRBV18 to TRBJ2-7, with 8 bases fitting TRBD2. The CDR3 totals 17 residues. Germline CDR1 and CDR2: KGHSH and LQKENI. Unmatched junction bases numbered 8, after V lost 1 base and J lost 0 bases. The CDR3 DNA follows: TGTGCCAGCTCACCACTGGCCGGGAGGGCCCCCTCCTACGAGCAGTACTTC. Translation gives CASSPLAGRAPSYEQYF. Looking up the rest from reference TRBV18 and TRBJ2-7 gives the full variable domain: NAGVMQNPRHLVRRRGQEARLRCSPMKGHSHVYWYRQLPEEGLKFMVYLQKENIIDESGMPKERFSAEFPKEGPSILRIQQVVRGDSAAYFCASSPLAGRAPSYEQYFGPGTRLTVT.